Reported below is one T cell receptor (beta chain). The authors ran a second PCR of about 7 to 11 cycles using a sample-barcoded 5' primer and a J-beta primer mix. TCRdb reprocessed the 5' RACE reads via MiXCR and lists one record per CDR3 protein. The sample consists of over 600,000 distinct CDR3 sequences, roughly three fifths of them appearing once. The data derive from a study of blood T cells in healthy people across ages. Trimming stripped 8 bases from V and 7 bases from J, with 21 bases between. The CDR3 is made up of 14 amino acids. What was sequenced was blood. The receptor was isolated from a man in his forties or fifties in good health. The chain employs TRBV12-3 or TRBV12-4 and TRBJ2-7, with D possibly being TRBD1 (6 bases). CDR3 coding DNA: TGTGCCAGCGCTTACAGGGCCGGGACGTGGGAGCAGTACTTC. The encoded protein is CASAYRAGTWEQYF.